This is a list of T cell receptor beta chains from one sample in a study of blood T cell repertoires in COVID-19. The repertoire was sequenced with immunoSEQ multiplex PCR; TCRdb's copy has only in-frame clones and lacks some. The sample shows a few hundred thousand clones, around 90% of them seen only once. The material sequenced was peripheral blood. These TCRs come from a woman in her thirties with COVID-19, enrolled during active disease. The CDR3 runs from the conserved cysteine through the conserved F or W. D genes are given only for firm matches. The size of a clone is reported for some rows only, either as once, few or many, or as a class for expanded clones.

TRBD1,TRBJ2-1,TRBV19,NA,TGTGCCAGTAGTATATCTGGACAGGGCCCCCCTGAGCAGTTCTTC,CASSISGQGPPEQFF
NA,TRBJ1-1,TRBV6-1,NA,TGTGCCAGCAGTGACGGTCGTCTCCCCTACTTTATGGCTTTCTTT,CASSDGRLPYFMAFF
TRBD1,TRBJ1-2,TRBV10-3,NA,TGTGCCATCAGGTCACAGGGGCACTATGGCTACACCTTC,CAIRSQGHYGYTF
TRBD1,TRBJ1-6,TRBV19,NA,TGTGCCAGTGGATGGGGACAGAATTCACCCCTCCACTTT,CASGWGQNSPLHF
NA,TRBJ1-1,TRBV6-5,NA,TGTGCCAGCAGTTACTCAGAGGGGGGGGGCACTGAAGCTTTCTTT,CASSYSEGGGTEAFF
NA,TRBJ1-1,TRBV2,NA,TGTGCCAGCAGTGAGGCGAACACTGAAGCTTTCTTT,CASSEANTEAFF
TRBD1,TRBJ1-2,TRBV7-9,NA,TGTGCCAGCAGCCAAACGACAGGGATGAACTATGGCTACACCTTC,CASSQTTGMNYGYTF
NA,TRBJ1-1,TRBV6-6,once,TGTGCCACCTGGGGAGGGGGCACTGAAGCTTTCTTT,CATWGGGTEAFF
NA,TRBJ1-2,TRBV12-3/TRBV12-4,NA,TGTGCCAGCAGTTTAGACGGAGGGGCGGGCTACACCTTC,CASSLDGGAGYTF
TRBD2,TRBJ2-1,TRBV19,NA,TGTGCCAGTAGTTTGGGACTAGCGGGAGGCTATGAGCAGTTCTTC,CASSLGLAGGYEQFF
TRBD2,TRBJ2-5,TRBV29-1,NA,TGCAGCGTTGAAGATGAGGAGCGGGAGCGGGAGACCCAGTACTTC,CSVEDEERERETQYF
NA,TRBJ2-7,TRBV30,NA,TGTGCCTGGAGCCAGGCTGCCGAGCAGTACTTC,CAWSQAAEQYF
TRBD1,TRBJ2-3,TRBV2,NA,TGTGCCAGCAGAGCTAGGACAGGGTCGGCAGATACGCAGTATTTT,CASRARTGSADTQYF
TRBD1,TRBJ2-5,TRBV11-2,NA,TGTGCCAGCAGCTTAGATACCGGGACAGGGGCTGAGACCCAGTACTTC,CASSLDTGTGAETQYF
TRBD1,TRBJ1-6,TRBV5-4,NA,TGTGCCAGCAGTTCACCGTCAGGGGGCTCTTCACCCCTCCACTTT,CASSSPSGGSSPLHF
TRBD1,TRBJ1-1,TRBV6-2/TRBV6-3,NA,TGTGCCAGCAGTCCACAGGGGTCGCTTCTGAACACTGAAGCTTTCTTT,CASSPQGSLLNTEAFF
TRBD2,TRBJ2-1,TRBV13,NA,TGTGCCAGCAGCTTCCTAGCGGGAGGGCCGGATAGTGAGCAGTTCTTC,CASSFLAGGPDSEQFF
NA,TRBJ1-6,TRBV12-3/TRBV12-4,NA,TGTGCCAGCAGTCTACCGACAGGAAACCTCCACTTT,CASSLPTGNLHF
NA,TRBJ2-5,TRBV18,NA,TGTGCCAGCTCACCACCGAAAACTAGAGGTCGGCAAGAGACCCAGTACTTC,CASSPPKTRGRQETQYF
NA,TRBJ1-1,TRBV19,NA,TGTGCCAGTAGTATAACAGGTTTAATCACTGAAGCTTTCTTT,CASSITGLITEAFF
NA,TRBJ1-1,TRBV28,NA,TGTGCCAGCAGGCCAAGGCTGACAGGACTGGTGGGAATCCAACGGGTAGCTTTCTTT,CASRPRLTGLVGIQRVAFF
NA,TRBJ1-2,TRBV6-5,NA,TGTGCCAGCAGCCGGGGAACCAGCGGCTACACCTTC,CASSRGTSGYTF
NA,TRBJ1-6,TRBV3-1/TRBV3-2,NA,TGTGCCAGCAGCCAGCGGGGGTACAATTCACCCCTCCACTTT,CASSQRGYNSPLHF
TRBD1,TRBJ2-4,TRBV19,once,TGTGCCAGTAGTCCGGAGGACAGGGGTCTCCCCTTAGCCAAAAACATTCAGTACTTC,CASSPEDRGLPLAKNIQYF
TRBD1,TRBJ2-2,TRBV11-3,NA,TGTGCCAGCAGCCCGCTATCGGGACAGCATTACACCGGGGAGCTGTTTTTT,CASSPLSGQHYTGELFF
NA,TRBJ1-2,TRBV28,NA,TGTGCCAGCCTCAGGGATCCCTATGGCTACACCTTC,CASLRDPYGYTF
TRBD2,TRBJ2-7,TRBV2,NA,TGTGCCAGCAGGGTACCCTTGACTAGCGGGAGGGTAAGGGAGCAGTACTTC,CASRVPLTSGRVREQYF
TRBD1,TRBJ2-1,TRBV2,NA,TGTGCCAGCGGACAGGGGGTAGGCAATGAGCAGTTCTTC,CASGQGVGNEQFF
NA,TRBJ1-3,TRBV30,NA,TGTGCCTGGAGTGTTTCCGGGGGGCCCGGAAACACCATATATTTT,CAWSVSGGPGNTIYF
TRBD2,TRBJ2-1,TRBV9,NA,TGTGCCAGCAGCGCATCGGGACTAGCCGATGAGCAGTTCTTC,CASSASGLADEQFF
NA,TRBJ2-1,TRBV12-3/TRBV12-4,NA,TGTGCCAGCAGCCCAGCGGCCTACAATGAGCAGTTCTTC,CASSPAAYNEQFF
NA,TRBJ1-2,TRBV6-5,NA,TGTGCCAGCAGTTACTCGACGGGAGAGGCCCCCAAGGGCTACACCTTC,CASSYSTGEAPKGYTF
NA,TRBJ2-4,TRBV6-2/TRBV6-3,NA,TGTGCCAGCAGTCGTCAGGGGAACATTCAGTACTTC,CASSRQGNIQYF
NA,TRBJ1-1,TRBV6-2/TRBV6-3,NA,TGTGCCAGCAGTTACTCGTCGGGGGGGCCCACTGAAGCTTTCTTT,CASSYSSGGPTEAFF
NA,TRBJ2-7,TRBV15,NA,TGTGCCACCAGCGCAGCGGCCGGGGGAGGCTACGAGCAGTACTTC,CATSAAAGGGYEQYF
NA,TRBJ1-1,TRBV7-9,NA,TGTGCCAGCAGCGCAGACACGTACACTGAAGCTTTCTTT,CASSADTYTEAFF